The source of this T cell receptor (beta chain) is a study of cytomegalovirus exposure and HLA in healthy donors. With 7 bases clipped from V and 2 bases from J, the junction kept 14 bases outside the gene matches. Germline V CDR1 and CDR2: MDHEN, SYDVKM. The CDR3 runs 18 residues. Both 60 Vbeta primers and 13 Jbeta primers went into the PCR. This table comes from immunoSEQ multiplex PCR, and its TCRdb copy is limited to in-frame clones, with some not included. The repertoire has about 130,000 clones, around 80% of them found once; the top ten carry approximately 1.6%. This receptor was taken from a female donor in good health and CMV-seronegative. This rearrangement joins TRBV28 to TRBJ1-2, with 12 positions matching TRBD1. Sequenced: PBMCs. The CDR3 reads CASIRLRDRGQRNYGYTF. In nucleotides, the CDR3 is TGTGCCAGCATCCGACTCCGGGACAGGGGGCAAAGAAACTATGGCTACACCTTC.